The 17 T cell receptor beta chains listed next were all sequenced from one sample in a study of Graves' ophthalmopathy and Graves' hyperthyroidism. RNA transcripts were the template, and TCR beta CDR3 regions were amplified from them. First-round RT-PCR employed HTBI primers, with a second-round multiplex PCR after it. MiXCR, run by TCRdb on the multiplex PCR reads, gives a single entry per CDR3 protein. The data contain almost 750,000 distinct CDR3 sequences, roughly 41% of them singletons. Sequencing used peripheral blood. These receptors were obtained from an adult man with Graves' ophthalmopathy.

CDR3 region: CASSLITGKGETQYF. The CDR3 DNA is TGTGCCAGCAGCTTAATTACCGGGAAGGGAGAGACCCAGTACTTC. This chain connects TRBV7-3 to TRBJ2-5, with D tentatively TRBD2 (5 bases). The V gene's germline CDR1 is SGHTA and CDR2 FQGTGA. The V and J ends lost 1 base and 4 bases respectively, with 13 bases between them. This CDR3 is built from 15 residues.

This clonotype was detected ten times or more. The chain couples TRBV29-1 to TRBJ2-7, with 7 bases fitting TRBD1. The CDR3 length is 14 residues. Per the germline V gene, CDR1 is SQVTM and CDR2 is ANQGSEA. V dropped 5 bases and J dropped 7; count of bases not matched to a gene: 14. CDR3 loop: CSVNGQVGPEEQYF. The CDR3 DNA reads TGCAGCGTTAATGGACAGGTGGGACCGGAGGAGCAGTACTTC.

V gene TRBV24-1 combines with J gene TRBJ1-5, with TRBD1 matching over 7 bases. Germline CDR1 is KGHDR and CDR2 is SFDVKD. V lost 2 bases, J lost 6 bases, and 6 bases stayed unmatched. CDR3 length: 15 amino acids. For the CDR3, the DNA is TGTGCCACCAGTGATTGGGCAGGGGGGGGTCAGCCCCAGCATTTT. It specifies CATSDWAGGGQPQHF.

This clonotype was detected a few times. The chain is built from TRBV10-3 and TRBJ2-7, with 7 bases identical to TRBD1. The germline V gene encodes CDR1 ENHRY and CDR2 SYGVKD. The CDR3 spans 13 residues. V dropped 10 bases and J dropped 3; count of bases not matched to a gene: 9. The CDR3 reads CASRGTDYYEQYF. The CDR3, as DNA: TGTGCCAGCAGGGGGACAGATTACTACGAGCAGTACTTC.

At least ten counts were recorded for this clonotype. The chain links TRBV29-1 to TRBJ2-6, with D possibly matching TRBD2 (7 bases). V lost 3 bases to trimming and J lost 4 bases, with 13 bases between them. Looked up from germline, CDR1 is SQVTM and CDR2 is ANQGSEA. This CDR3 region has 15 residues. CDR3 sequence (DNA): TGCAGCGTTGAGGTGGCGGGGGCAGGGGCCAACGTCCTGACTTTC. It encodes CSVEVAGAGANVLTF.

This clonotype was seen ten or more times. The rearrangement links TRBV15 to TRBJ2-5; D is unclear. Trimming pared 1 base from V and 5 bases from J, leaving 5 bases between. The CDR3 covers 12 residues. Germline loops: CDR1 LNHNV, CDR2 YYDKDF (reference sequence). CDR3 DNA sequence: TGTGCCACCAGCAGAGGCCGCGAGACCCAGTACTTC. This sequence encodes CATSRGRETQYF.

The sample holds many counts of this clonotype. The CDR3 protein is CTPRGTGHQYF. The CDR3 DNA is TGCACCCCGAGGGGGACAGGTCACCAGTACTTC. The V call is TRBV29-1, the J call TRBJ2-5, with TRBD1 identical over 8 bases. CDR3 length equals 11 residues. Germline assignment: CDR1 SQVTM and CDR2 ANQGSEA. The full variable domain, with the rest looked up from reference TRBV29-1 and TRBJ2-5, is SAVISQKPSRDICQRGTSLTIQCQVDSQVTMMFWYRQQPGQSLTLIATANQGSEATYESGFVIDKFPISRPNLTFSTLTVSNMSPEDSSIYLCTPRGTGHQYFGPGTRLLVL.

This clonotype was picked up a small number of times. V is TRBV10-3 and J is TRBJ1-1; 8 bases line up with TRBD1. This CDR3 contains 13 residues. Trimming removed 10 bases from V and 11 bases from J; junction bases left unmatched: 15. Germline values: CDR1 ENHRY, CDR2 SYGVKD. This chain's CDR3 is CASNLRRTGNAFF. Written as DNA, the CDR3 is TGTGCCAGCAACCTCCGCCGGACAGGGAACGCTTTCTTT.

V usage is TRBV25-1 and J usage is TRBJ1-4; maybe TRBD1 (6 bases). Between the trimmed V and J ends, which lost 5 bases and 7 bases, there was a span of 11 bases. From germline, CDR1 is MGHDK and CDR2 SYGVNS. CDR3 length: 13 amino acids. CDR3 DNA sequence: TGTGCCAGCAGTTCCGGGACAATTGAAAAACTGTTTTTT. The encoded protein is CASSSGTIEKLFF.

This clonotype was recorded at least ten times. The chain links TRBV29-1 to TRBJ2-7; perhaps TRBD1 as D (6 bases). CDR1 is SQVTM and CDR2 is ANQGSEA in the germline V gene. Between the trimmed V and J ends, which lost 7 bases and 2 bases, there was a span of 15 bases. There are 13 residues in the CDR3. The CDR3 here is CSAVRDTTYEQYF. DNA for the CDR3: TGCAGCGCTGTCCGGGACACTACCTACGAGCAGTACTTC.

This clonotype was detected a few times. V gene TRBV12-5 combines with J gene TRBJ1-2; D uncertain. Trimming took off 0 bases at V and 1 base at J, with 15 bases between the two ends. Per germline, CDR1 LGHNT and CDR2 FRNRAP. The CDR3 totals 17 residues. The CDR3 coding sequence is TGTGCTAGTGGTTTGGTACCCCCTCCACACGTTAACTATGGCTACACCTTC. Protein sequence: CASGLVPPPHVNYGYTF.

With respect to this clonotype: Relative to the germline gene, one junction end is altered; a read error may explain this. The rearrangement joins TRBV10-3 to TRBJ1-2, with 10 bases identical to TRBD1. Germline assignment: CDR1 ENHRY and CDR2 SYGVKD. There are 16 residues in the CDR3. CDR3 sequence reads: CASSYRVGQGVGGYTF. Here the CDR3 DNA reads TGTGCCAGCAGTTACCGCGTCGGACAGGGGGTGGGAGGCTACACCTTC.

This clonotype showed up just a few times. The gene calls are TRBV5-1 and TRBJ2-5; a possible D gene is TRBD2 (6 bases). CDR3 length equals 15 residues. V was trimmed by 5 bases and J by 5 bases, leaving 19 bases between them. Germline V gives CDR1 SGHRS, CDR2 YFSETQ. DNA of the CDR3: TGCGCCAGCAGTCCTTTCAGTAGCGGAGGGGAGACCCAGTACTTC. Protein: CASSPFSSGGETQYF.

As for this clonotype: A read error may account for a junction end that differs from germline. The chain joins TRBV10-2 to TRBJ2-7; possibly TRBD2 for D (5 bases). The CDR3 loop spans 13 amino acids. Germline V CDR1 and CDR2: WSHSY, SAAADI. The CDR3 reads CATRPGTTYEQYF. The CDR3 DNA is TGTGCAACACGACCGGGAACGACCTACGAGCAGTACTTC.

The chain has TRBV25-1 and TRBJ1-2; D remains ambiguous. The CDR3 has 14 residues. The V and J ends lost 4 bases and 2 bases respectively, with 11 bases between them. Germline V gene data show CDR1 as MGHDK and CDR2 as SYGVNS. This CDR3 reads CASSASSGNYGYTF. CDR3 bases: TGTGCCAGCAGTGCTAGCAGTGGGAACTATGGCTACACCTTC.

This clonotype was counted ten times or more. This sequence joins TRBV15 and TRBJ1-6; the D is unclear. Germline-derived CDR1 and CDR2 are LNHNV and YYDKDF (reference sequence). Trimming took 1 base from V and 9 from J, leaving 7 bases between them. There are 13 residues in the CDR3. The CDR3 reads CATSRVGGSPLHF. The CDR3 DNA reads as TGTGCCACCAGCAGAGTAGGAGGTTCACCCCTCCACTTT. Full variable domain (remainder filled in from reference TRBV15 and TRBJ1-6): DAMVIQNPRYQVTQFGKPVTLSCSQTLNHNVMYWYQQKSSQAPKLLFHYYDKDFNNEADTPDNFQSRRPNTSFCFLDIRSPGLGDTAMYLCATSRVGGSPLHFGNGTRLTVT.

The chain joins TRBV7-9 to TRBJ2-5; TRBD2 aligns across 10 bases. The J call may be mistaken, given a closer DNA end match to TRBJ2-1. This CDR3 is 14 amino acids long. Per germline, CDR1 SEHNR and CDR2 FQNEAQ (reference sequence). CDR3 DNA sequence: TGTGCCAGCAGCCTCGGGACTAGCGCCAATGAGCAGTTCTTC. This translates into CASSLGTSANEQFF.